One sample yielded the 20 T cell receptor beta chains listed below, sequenced in a study of shared clonotypes between healthy human individuals. Using immunoSEQ multiplex PCR, the repertoire was profiled, and TCRdb retains in-frame clones only, with some absent. The sample consists of some 2.1 million clones, roughly 95% of them appearing once. Naive CD8 cells were CD45RO-negative, positively selected for CCR7, excluding terminally differentiated effector memory CD45RA+ cells. The sequenced sample was naive CD8+ T cells from PBMCs. Every receptor here comes from a man aged 18-30 years in good health. Some clones in this sample may be carry-over from other donors' samples.

V is TRBV9 and J is TRBJ2-1; 11 bases are shared with TRBD2. Germline lookup yields CDR1 SGDLS and CDR2 YYNGEE. With 0 bases clipped from V and 9 bases from J, the junction kept 8 bases outside the gene matches. The CDR3 runs to 16 residues. In DNA form, the CDR3 reads TGTGCCAGCAGCGTAGTTCCGACTAGCGGGACGGGTGAGCAGTTCTTC. This encodes CASSVVPTSGTGEQFF.

V is TRBV13 and J is TRBJ2-7; D is unresolved. This CDR3 comprises 14 residues. V was cut by 7 bases and J by 0 bases, with 13 bases left in between. The germline CDR1 and CDR2 sequences are PRHDT and FYEKMQ (reference sequence). CDR3 in DNA: TGTGCCAGCACCTCCGAAGGCGACTCCTACGAGCAGTACTTC. Translated: CASTSEGDSYEQYF.

This chain uses TRBV7-2 with TRBJ2-1; 8 bases line up with TRBD2. CDR1 and CDR2 from the germline V gene are SGHTA and FQGNSA. V shed 5 bases and J 8 bases; nucleotides not matched to a gene: 11. The CDR3 is 15 amino acids. Here the CDR3 reads CASSPGTRSVDEQFF. CDR3 in DNA: TGTGCCAGCAGCCCCGGGACTAGATCAGTCGATGAGCAGTTCTTC.

The chain combines TRBV27 with TRBJ2-2; 10 nucleotides line up with TRBD1. The CDR3 covers 15 residues. Germline CDR1 and CDR2: MNHEY and SMNVEV (reference sequence). Trimming cost V 8 bases and J 5 bases; bases outside gene matches: 8. CDR3 sequence reads: CASGYRDRGTGELFF. The CDR3 DNA follows: TGTGCCAGCGGATACCGGGACAGGGGAACCGGGGAGCTGTTTTTT.

This sequence joins TRBV12-5 and TRBJ2-1; TRBD1 matches at 7 bases. Unmatched junction bases numbered 1, after V lost 1 base and J lost 4 bases. Germline V gives CDR1 LGHNT, CDR2 FRNRAP. The CDR3 runs to 14 residues. CDR3 DNA: TGTGCTAGTGGTTTGGCGGGACAGTACAATGAGCAGTTCTTC. It specifies CASGLAGQYNEQFF.

The table lists this clone with a count of one. The chain recombines TRBV4-1 with TRBJ2-7; a possible D gene is TRBD1 (8 bases). Per germline, CDR1 MGHRA and CDR2 YSYEKL. This CDR3 spans 17 amino acids. Deletions cut 2 bases from V and 3 bases from J, with 20 bases between. This CDR3 reads CASSQYQGAGGVYEQYF. CDR3 sequence (DNA): TGCGCCAGCAGCCAATACCAGGGGGCAGGGGGGGTCTACGAGCAGTACTTC.

As DNA, the CDR3 is TGCGCCAGCAGCCAAGATATCAATGGACGAGACCTTCATGAAAAACTGTTTTTT. Amino acids: CASSQDINGRDLHEKLFF. The chain uses TRBV4-1 and TRBJ1-4; D is undetermined. CDR3 size: 18 residues. Germline CDR1 is MGHRA and CDR2 is YSYEKL. V was cut by 0 bases and J by 6 bases, with 20 bases left in between.

The chain links TRBV9 to TRBJ2-2; no definite D call. This CDR3 has 11 amino acids. V was trimmed by 3 bases and J by 7 bases, leaving 4 bases between them. Looked up from germline, CDR1 is SGDLS and CDR2 is YYNGEE. DNA for the CDR3: TGTGCCAGCAGCGGGATCGGGGAGCTGTTTTTT. As protein: CASSGIGELFF.

In the case of this clone: The identical CDR3 is also encoded by other nucleotide sequences in the sample. The chain uses TRBV9 and TRBJ2-5, with 8 bases lining up with TRBD2. The germline V gene has CDR1 SGDLS and CDR2 YYNGEE. The V gene end was trimmed by 1 base and the J gene end by 4 bases; junction bases not matched to a gene: 6. The CDR3 totals 15 residues. CDR3 sequence: CASSVSGRALETQYF. The DNA for the CDR3 is TGTGCCAGCAGCGTATCCGGGAGGGCCTTAGAGACCCAGTACTTC.

V and J are TRBV7-9 and TRBJ2-1, with D perhaps being TRBD1 or TRBD2 (5 bases each). The CDR3 runs to 15 residues. Germline CDR1 and CDR2: SEHNR and FQNEAQ (reference sequence). V lost 5 bases to trimming and J lost 0 bases, with 11 bases between them. The CDR3 here is CASSPGPTSYNEQFF. The CDR3 bases are TGTGCCAGCAGCCCGGGGCCAACCTCCTACAATGAGCAGTTCTTC.

CDR3 sequence reads: CASSMRWTGVGYTF. CDR3 nucleotides: TGTGCCAGTAGTATGCGATGGACGGGGGTCGGCTACACCTTC. V gene TRBV19 combines with J gene TRBJ1-2; possibly TRBD1 for D (5 bases). This CDR3 is 14 amino acids long. V was shortened by 3 bases and J by 8 bases, with 16 bases between the two germline ends. Germline values: CDR1 LNHDA, CDR2 SQIVND (reference sequence).

This clone was counted a single time. Other DNA sequences within the sample encode an identical CDR3. The rearrangement uses TRBV4-1 and TRBJ2-1; D is undetermined. Deletions cut 0 bases from V and 3 bases from J, with 3 bases between. The germline CDR1 and CDR2 sequences are MGHRA and YSYEKL. The CDR3 length is 13 residues. The CDR3 sequence: CASSQDSYNEQFF. The CDR3 DNA follows: TGCGCCAGCAGCCAAGACAGCTACAATGAGCAGTTCTTC.

This chain links TRBV15 with TRBJ2-1; D is ambiguous. With 8 bases removed from V and 1 base from J, the gap between germline ends came to 15 bases. Germline V CDR1 and CDR2: LNHNV, YYDKDF (reference sequence). This CDR3 has 15 residues. The CDR3 nucleotides are TGTGCCACCGATCGTTCTTACGGATCCTACAATGAGCAGTTCTTC. This encodes CATDRSYGSYNEQFF.

With regard to this clone: The sample has other DNA sequences that encode this CDR3 too. The chain combines TRBV9 with TRBJ2-7; D is perhaps TRBD1 or TRBD2 (5 bases each). This CDR3 contains 15 residues. Germline CDR1 is SGDLS and CDR2 is YYNGEE. V was cut by 0 bases and J by 2 bases, with 12 bases left in between. The CDR3 sequence: CASSVGAGSTYEQYF. CDR3 coding DNA: TGTGCCAGCAGCGTAGGTGCAGGGAGTACCTACGAGCAGTACTTC.

The chain has TRBV9 and TRBJ2-1, with a weak D call TRBD2 (5 bases). V shed 0 bases and J shed 2 bases, with 12 bases lying between them. The V gene's germline CDR1 is SGDLS and CDR2 YYNGEE. CDR3 length: 16 residues. CDR3 amino acids: CASSVDGIAPYNEQFF. The CDR3 DNA follows: TGTGCCAGCAGCGTAGACGGGATCGCACCCTACAATGAGCAGTTCTTC.

The chain is built from TRBV29-1 and TRBJ2-7; 10 nucleotides agree with TRBD1. The J segment lost 3 bases and the V segment lost 2 bases, leaving 7 bases of the junction unmatched. Germline-derived CDR1 and CDR2 are SQVTM and ANQGSEA. The CDR3 is 15 amino acids. The CDR3 sequence is CSVELPGQGNYEQYF. CDR3 bases: TGCAGCGTTGAACTTCCGGGACAGGGGAACTACGAGCAGTACTTC.

This chain links TRBV27 with TRBJ1-5; D gene ambiguous. V was clipped by 6 bases and J by 3 bases, with 12 bases between them. The CDR3 is 14 amino acids. Germline values: CDR1 MNHEY, CDR2 SMNVEV (reference sequence). The CDR3 coding sequence is TGTGCCAGCAGATCCGACGGATTCAATCAGCCCCAGCATTTT. Amino acids: CASRSDGFNQPQHF.

V usage is TRBV9 and J usage is TRBJ2-5, with D possibly TRBD2 on 6 matching bases. V gave up 0 bases and J gave up 3 bases, with 12 bases separating them. CDR1 is SGDLS, CDR2 YYNGEE, per germline. The CDR3 extends over 15 amino acids. This CDR3 is CASSVAGTLKETQYF. The CDR3 nucleotides read TGTGCCAGCAGCGTAGCGGGGACTCTAAAAGAGACCCAGTACTTC. Looking up the rest from reference TRBV9 and TRBJ2-5 gives the full variable domain: DSGVTQTPKHLITATGQRVTLRCSPRSGDLSVYWYQQSLDQGLQFLIQYYNGEERAKGNILERFSAQQFPDLHSELNLSSLELGDSALYFCASSVAGTLKETQYFGPGTRLLVL.

The chain combines TRBV23-1 with TRBJ1-1; no clear D gene. TRBV23-1 is noted as an ORF with a role that remains uncertain. The length of the CDR3 is 14 residues. The ends were cut back, 2 bases at V and 4 bases at J, with 11 bases in the middle. The CDR3 DNA reads TGCGCCAGCAGTCAAGGAGCCCCGTGCACTGAAGCTTTCTTT. Encoded protein: CASSQGAPCTEAFF.

This chain links TRBV27 with TRBJ1-2, with TRBD1 identical over 10 bases. CDR3 size: 14 residues. Unmatched junction bases numbered 11, after V lost 8 bases and J lost 8 bases. Looked up from germline, CDR1 is MNHEY and CDR2 is SMNVEV (reference sequence). The CDR3 DNA sequence: TGTGCCAGCCGGACCGGGACAGGGGCTGGGGGCTACACCTTC. This sequence encodes CASRTGTGAGGYTF.